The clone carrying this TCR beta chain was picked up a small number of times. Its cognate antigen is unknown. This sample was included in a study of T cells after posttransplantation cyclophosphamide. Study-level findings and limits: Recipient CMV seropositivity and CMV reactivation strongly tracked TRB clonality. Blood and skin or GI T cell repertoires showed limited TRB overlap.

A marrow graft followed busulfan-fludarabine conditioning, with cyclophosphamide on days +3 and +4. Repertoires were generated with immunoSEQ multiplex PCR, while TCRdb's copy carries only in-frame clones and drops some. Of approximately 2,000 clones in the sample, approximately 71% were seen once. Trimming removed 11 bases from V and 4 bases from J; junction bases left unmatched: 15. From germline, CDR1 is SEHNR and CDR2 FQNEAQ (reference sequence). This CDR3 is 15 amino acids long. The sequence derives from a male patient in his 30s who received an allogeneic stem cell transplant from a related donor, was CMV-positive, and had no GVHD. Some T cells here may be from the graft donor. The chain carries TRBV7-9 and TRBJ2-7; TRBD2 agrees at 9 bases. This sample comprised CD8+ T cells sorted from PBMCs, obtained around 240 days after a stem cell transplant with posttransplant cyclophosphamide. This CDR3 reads CAGTPVASGKYEQYF. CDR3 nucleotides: TGTGCCGGAACACCGGTGGCTAGCGGGAAGTACGAGCAGTACTTC.